The 19 T cell receptor beta chains below all came from one sample that was sequenced in a study of T cell changes during pregnancy in multiple sclerosis. Only in-frame clones appear in the TCRdb table, and some are missing; sequencing was by immunoSEQ multiplex PCR. There are approximately 60,000 clones in the sample; about nine tenths occur only once, and roughly 3% lies in the top ten. Sequences were derived from peripheral blood, sampled in the second trimester of pregnancy. These receptors were taken from a female donor in good health, enrolled as a control in a pregnancy study.

The rearrangement links TRBV7-9 to TRBJ1-4; D gene ambiguous. The CDR3 runs 15 residues. The V end lost 1 base, the J end lost 0 bases, and 6 bases lay between the germline ends. Germline CDR1 is SEHNR and CDR2 is FQNEAQ (reference sequence). The CDR3 DNA reads TGTGCCAGCAGCTTAGAGCGTGCAACTAATGAAAAACTGTTTTTT. Its translation: CASSLERATNEKLFF.

This clone was detected only a few times. J is TRBJ2-7 and V is TRBV2, with 11 bases lining up with TRBD2. The CDR3 extends over 15 amino acids. Germline V gives CDR1 SNHLY, CDR2 FYNNEI. V shed 6 bases, J shed 3 bases, and the junction held 7 bases outside the gene matches. CDR3 protein: CASSRILAGVYEQYF. The CDR3 DNA reads as TGTGCCAGCAGCCGCATACTAGCGGGGGTCTACGAGCAGTACTTC.

The chain uses TRBV7-2 and TRBJ2-1; 9 nucleotides align to TRBD2. Germline CDR1 SGHTA, CDR2 FQGNSA. The CDR3 runs 14 residues. Trimming removed 0 bases from V and 12 bases from J; junction bases left unmatched: 6. CDR3 sequence: CASSLAGGGAGQFF. As DNA, the CDR3 is TGTGCCAGCAGCTTAGCGGGCGGGGGGGCAGGGCAGTTCTTC. The complete variable domain, with remaining parts taken from reference TRBV7-2 and TRBJ2-1, reads GAGVSQSPSNKVTEKGKDVELRCDPISGHTALYWYRQSLGQGLEFLIYFQGNSAPDKSGLPSDRFSAERTGGSVSTLTIQRTQQEDSAVYLCASSLAGGGAGQFFGPGTRLTVL.

About this clone: Compared with germline, one end of the junction differs, possibly owing to a read error. V gene TRBV7-7 combines with J gene TRBJ2-2, with TRBD2 matching over 14 bases. This CDR3 is built from 17 residues. Germline CDR1 is SSHAT and CDR2 is FNYEAQ (reference sequence). As DNA, the CDR3 is TGTGCTAGCAGCTCCAGGGGACTAGCGGGAGAGGACGGGGAGCTGTTTTTT. Protein: CASSSRGLAGEDGELFF. Drawing the rest from reference TRBV7-7 and TRBJ2-2, the complete variable domain is GAGVSQSPRYKVTKRGQDVTLRCDPISSHATLYWYQQALGQGPEFLTYFNYEAQPDKSGLPSDRFSAERPEGSISTLTIQRTEQRDSAMYRCASSSRGLAGEDGELFFGEGSRLTVL.

The rearrangement uses TRBV7-9 and TRBJ1-4; 7 nucleotides align to TRBD1. Germline CDR1 is SEHNR and CDR2 is FQNEAQ (reference sequence). J lost 2 bases, V lost 5 bases, and 8 bases had no gene match. The CDR3 consists of 16 residues. CDR3 region: CASSPQGVWTNEKLFF. The CDR3 nucleotides read TGTGCCAGCAGCCCGCAGGGGGTATGGACTAATGAAAAACTGTTTTTT.

The V and J genes are TRBV10-3 and TRBJ1-5; 10 positions match TRBD1. V gave up 4 bases and J gave up 3 bases; unmatched junction bases: 3. From germline, CDR1 is ENHRY and CDR2 SYGVKD. This CDR3 spans 15 amino acids. The CDR3 region has the DNA TGTGCCATCAGTGCTGGACAGGGGGACAATCAGCCCCAGCATTTT. The encoded protein is CAISAGQGDNQPQHF.

The chain is built from TRBV29-1 and TRBJ2-7, with 7 bases matching TRBD1. Germline assignment: CDR1 SQVTM and CDR2 ANQGSEA. The CDR3 sequence is 11 residues long. V shed 6 bases, J shed 6 bases, and the junction held 5 bases outside the gene matches. The CDR3 spells CSVENRGEQYF. For the CDR3, the DNA is TGCAGCGTCGAAAACAGGGGCGAGCAGTACTTC.

This CDR3 is CASSLWGTGKGDEQFF. The CDR3 bases are TGTGCCAGCAGCTTATGGGGGACAGGGAAGGGCGATGAGCAGTTCTTC. This chain links TRBV7-2 with TRBJ2-1; 9 nucleotides line up with TRBD1. J lost 8 bases, V lost 2 bases, and 10 bases had no gene match. Germline CDR1 is SGHTA and CDR2 is FQGNSA. The CDR3 is made up of 16 amino acids.

This chain connects TRBV6-1 to TRBJ1-5; D unclear. CDR1 MNHNS and CDR2 SASEGT come from the germline V gene. CDR3 size: 18 residues. Trimming removed 4 bases from V and 1 base from J, with 20 bases in between. CDR3 sequence: CASSAETLFVISNQPQHF. Here the CDR3 DNA reads TGTGCCAGCAGTGCAGAGACACTCTTTGTAATAAGCAATCAGCCCCAGCATTTT.

The J gene is TRBJ2-7, the V gene TRBV5-6, with TRBD2 matching over 7 bases. Germline loops: CDR1 SGHDT, CDR2 YYEEEE. V lost 1 base to trimming and J lost 7 bases; unmatched junction nucleotides: 11. The CDR3 runs to 15 residues. The CDR3 loop is CASSLLGGRSGEQYF. For the CDR3, the DNA is TGTGCCAGCAGCTTGTTGGGAGGGCGATCTGGGGAGCAGTACTTC.

This chain links TRBV12-5 with TRBJ2-1; 8 bases line up with TRBD2. CDR1 and CDR2 from the germline V gene are LGHNT and FRNRAP. This CDR3 spans 16 amino acids. V dropped 0 bases and J dropped 4; count of bases not matched to a gene: 5. The CDR3 bases are TGTGCTAGTGGTTTGGTAGGCGGGGGGAGGTACAATGAGCAGTTCTTC. It encodes CASGLVGGGRYNEQFF.

Details on this clone: The same CDR3 is also encoded by other DNA sequences in this sample. This chain joins TRBV4-2 and TRBJ2-5, with 7 positions matching TRBD2. Per the germline V gene, CDR1 is LGHNA and CDR2 is YNFKEQ. V trimming: 0 bases; J trimming: 1 base; junction bases outside the gene matches: 2. The CDR3 sequence is 15 residues long. CDR3 bases: TGTGCCAGCAGCCAAGATCGCGGGGGCCAAGAGACCCAGTACTTC. It encodes CASSQDRGGQETQYF.

This clone was observed a single time. The CDR3 bases are TGTGCCAGCTCCGACAGACTTTACTACGAGCAGTACTTC. It translates to CASSDRLYYEQYF. The chain carries TRBV6-1 and TRBJ2-7, with a weak D call TRBD1 (5 bases). Germline lookup yields CDR1 MNHNS and CDR2 SASEGT. The CDR3 is 13 residues long. The ends were cut back, 8 bases at V and 3 bases at J, with 14 bases in the middle.

J is TRBJ1-4 and V is TRBV19; TRBD1 matches 9 bases. The J segment lost 7 bases and the V segment lost 6 bases, leaving 9 bases of the junction unmatched. CDR3 size: 15 residues. Germline V CDR1 and CDR2: LNHDA, SQIVND (reference sequence). The CDR3 reads CASRALQGAGEKLFF. For the CDR3, the DNA is TGTGCCAGTAGGGCCCTACAGGGGGCAGGTGAAAAACTGTTTTTT. Together with reference TRBV19 and TRBJ1-4, the CDR3 gives the full variable domain: DGGITQSPKYLFRKEGQNVTLSCEQNLNHDAMYWYRQDPGQGLRLIYYSQIVNDFQKGDIAEGYSVSREKKESFPLTVTSAQKNPTAFYLCASRALQGAGEKLFFGSGTQLSVL.

This chain uses TRBV7-8 with TRBJ1-3; D perhaps matches TRBD1 (5 bases). The CDR3 has 16 residues. Trimming stripped 5 bases from V and 4 bases from J, with 18 bases between. Germline V gene data show CDR1 as SGHVS and CDR2 as FQNEAQ. CDR3 nucleotides: TGTGCCAGCAGCACAGACCGCGGGGGTCGAGGAAACACCATATATTTT. Amino acid sequence: CASSTDRGGRGNTIYF.

The table lists this clone with a count of one. The rearrangement joins TRBV5-1 to TRBJ2-5; a weak D match, TRBD1 (6 bases). The CDR3 spans 14 residues. The V gene's germline CDR1 is SGHRS and CDR2 YFSETQ. With 6 bases removed from V and 2 bases from J, the gap between germline ends came to 14 bases. In DNA form, the CDR3 reads TGCGCCAGCACCGTGGGACACCAACAAGAGACCCAGTACTTC. This codes for CASTVGHQQETQYF.

The rearrangement links TRBV27 to TRBJ2-3, with TRBD2 matching over 10 bases. The CDR3 covers 19 residues. Germline V gene data show CDR1 as MNHEY and CDR2 as SMNVEV (reference sequence). V was clipped by 3 bases and J by 5 bases; unmatched bases: 17. For the CDR3, the DNA is TGTGCCAGCAGTTTTAAAGGGGGCTCGGCTAGCGGGAGAAGAGATACGCAGTATTTT. It yields the protein CASSFKGGSASGRRDTQYF.

The V gene is TRBV10-3, the J gene TRBJ2-1; 13 bases agree with TRBD2. Germline-derived CDR1 and CDR2 are ENHRY and SYGVKD. J lost 5 bases, V lost 6 bases, and 4 bases had no gene match. CDR3 size: 15 residues. The CDR3 sequence: CAIRATSGGDNEQFF. DNA for the CDR3: TGTGCCATCAGGGCCACTAGCGGGGGGGACAATGAGCAGTTCTTC.

The DNA of the CDR3 is TGTGCCAGCAGCGACCGGGACAGGGGTTTGGTCAGCTACAATGAGCAGTTCTTC. It is translated as CASSDRDRGLVSYNEQFF. The gene calls are TRBV9 and TRBJ2-1; 10 nucleotides agree with TRBD1. Trimming removed 3 bases from V and 3 bases from J; junction bases left unmatched: 12. This CDR3 is 18 amino acids long. The germline V gene encodes CDR1 SGDLS and CDR2 YYNGEE.